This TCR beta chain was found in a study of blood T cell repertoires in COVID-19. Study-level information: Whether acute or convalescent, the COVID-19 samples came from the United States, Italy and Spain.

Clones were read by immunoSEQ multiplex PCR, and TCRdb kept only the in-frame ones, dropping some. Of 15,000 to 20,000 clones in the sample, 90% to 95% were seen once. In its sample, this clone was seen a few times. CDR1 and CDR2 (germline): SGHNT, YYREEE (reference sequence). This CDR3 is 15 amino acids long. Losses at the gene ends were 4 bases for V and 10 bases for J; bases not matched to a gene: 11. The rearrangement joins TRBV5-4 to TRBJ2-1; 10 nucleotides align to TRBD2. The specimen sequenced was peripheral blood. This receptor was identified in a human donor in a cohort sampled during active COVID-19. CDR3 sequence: CASSPDQREGLEQFF. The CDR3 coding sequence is TGTGCCAGCAGCCCCGACCAGCGGGAGGGCTTGGAGCAGTTCTTC.